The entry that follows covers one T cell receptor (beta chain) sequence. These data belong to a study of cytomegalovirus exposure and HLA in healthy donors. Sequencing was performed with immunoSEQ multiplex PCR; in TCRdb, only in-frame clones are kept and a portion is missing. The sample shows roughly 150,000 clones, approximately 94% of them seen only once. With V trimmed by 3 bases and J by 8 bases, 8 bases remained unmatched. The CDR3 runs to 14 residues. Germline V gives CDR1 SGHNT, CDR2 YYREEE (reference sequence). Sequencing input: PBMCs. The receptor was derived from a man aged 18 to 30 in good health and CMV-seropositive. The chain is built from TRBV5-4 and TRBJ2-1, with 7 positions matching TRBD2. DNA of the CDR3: TGTGCCAGCAGCTCCCTAGCGGAATGGGATGAGCAGTTCTTC. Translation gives CASSSLAEWDEQFF.